The following is a T cell receptor (beta chain) sequence with its context. The CDR3 is 13 amino acids. V lost 5 bases and J lost 8; bases outside the gene matches: 5. Per germline, CDR1 MDHEN and CDR2 SYDVKM. This specimen belongs to a study of T cell changes during pregnancy in multiple sclerosis. The repertoire was sequenced with immunoSEQ multiplex PCR; TCRdb's copy has only in-frame clones and lacks some. The table records 60,000 to 75,000 clones, approximately 91% of them present only once. The V gene is TRBV28, the J gene TRBJ2-1, with TRBD1 identical over 8 bases. Material: peripheral blood, obtained in the third trimester of pregnancy. This TCR came from a female donor with multiple sclerosis, enrolled in a pregnancy study. The CDR3 DNA reads as TGTGCCAGCAGTCTCATCAGGGGGCATGAGCAGTTCTTC. As protein: CASSLIRGHEQFF.